This T cell receptor beta chain was captured by sequencing in a study of Graves' ophthalmopathy and Graves' hyperthyroidism. RNA transcripts yielded amplified TCR beta CDR3 regions. An initial RT-PCR round employing HTBI primers preceded a second-round multiplex PCR. Via MiXCR, TCRdb re-called the multiplex PCR reads, giving one row per CDR3 protein. The data show a few hundred thousand distinct CDR3 sequences, with 15% seen just once and about 7% held by the top ten. The study recruited hyperthyroidism patients aged 18 to 65 who were newly diagnosed, under 2 months' duration. Sampling under 12 ml of fresh peripheral blood provided the PBMCs. Study outcomes and limitations: The model forecast ophthalmopathy progression, reaching over 70% sensitivity and 72% to 75% specificity.

This clonotype showed up many times. Its target is not known. The sequence came from a woman aged 18-29 years with stable Graves' hyperthyroidism. The sequencing sample was made of peripheral blood.

CDR3 sequence: CASSYNPRSYGYTF. Here the CDR3 DNA reads TGTGCCAGCAGTTACAACCCCCGCAGCTATGGCTACACCTTC. The rearrangement joins TRBV6-5 to TRBJ1-2; D gene ambiguous. This CDR3 region has 14 residues. V was shortened by 2 bases and J by 4 bases, with 11 bases between the two germline ends. Germline CDR1 is MNHEY and CDR2 is SVGAGI.